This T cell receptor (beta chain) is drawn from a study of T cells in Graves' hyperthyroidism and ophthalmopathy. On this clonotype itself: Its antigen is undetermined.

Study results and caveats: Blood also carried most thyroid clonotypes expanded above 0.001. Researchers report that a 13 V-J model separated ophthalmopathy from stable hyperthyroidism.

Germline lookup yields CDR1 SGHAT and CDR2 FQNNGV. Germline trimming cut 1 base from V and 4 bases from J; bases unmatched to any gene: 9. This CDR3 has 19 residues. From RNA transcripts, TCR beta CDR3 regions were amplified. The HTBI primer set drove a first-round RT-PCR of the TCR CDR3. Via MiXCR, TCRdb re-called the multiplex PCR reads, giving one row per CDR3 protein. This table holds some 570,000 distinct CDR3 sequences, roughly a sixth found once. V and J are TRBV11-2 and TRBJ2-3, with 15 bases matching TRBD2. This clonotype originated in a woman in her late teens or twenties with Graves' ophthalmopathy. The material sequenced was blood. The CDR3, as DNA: TGTGCCAGCAGCTTAGCCTTCGGACTAGCGGGAGGGCTTTCAGATACGCAGTATTTT. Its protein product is CASSLAFGLAGGLSDTQYF.